Listed below are T cell receptor beta chains from one sample, sequenced in a study of cytomegalovirus exposure and HLA in healthy donors. Using immunoSEQ multiplex PCR, the repertoire was profiled, and TCRdb retains in-frame clones only, with some absent. The repertoire holds roughly 57,000 clones, with almost 85% as singletons. Sequenced material: PBMCs. The receptors here all came from a man over 45 in good health and CMV-seronegative. CDR3s leave out the opening cysteine and the closing phenylalanine or tryptophan. A D gene is named only where the DNA matches it firmly.

D gene	V gene	J gene	CDR3 protein
TRBD2	TRBV13	TRBJ2-7	ASTGEGNSYEQY
TRBD1	TRBV5-4	TRBJ2-2	ASSLQGADTGELF
-	TRBV5-8	TRBJ2-7	ASSLFQVTHEQY
TRBD1	TRBV5-6	TRBJ1-2	ASSLYRGAYGYT
-	TRBV4-2	TRBJ2-7	ASSQDLAGSYEQY
TRBD1	TRBV19	TRBJ2-7	ASSSGQGTYEQY
TRBD1	TRBV4-2	TRBJ1-1	ASSQAPGGSAEAF
-	TRBV7-9	TRBJ2-2	ASSLELGELF
TRBD1	TRBV11-2	TRBJ2-7	ASSLAPGGNYEQY
TRBD1	TRBV28	TRBJ1-6	ASTLRDRGSPLH
-	TRBV28	TRBJ1-1	ASSVTAFVTEAF
TRBD1	TRBV7-7	TRBJ2-5	ASSQTGGVQETQY